The next 19 T cell receptor beta chains were all read from a single sample in a study of control samples from healthy donors and cancer patients. The table came from immunoSEQ multiplex PCR; TCRdb's copy has only in-frame clones and leaves some out. The sample records about 35,000 clones, approximately 93% being singletons. Sequenced material: PBMCs. These receptors were collected from a man aged 40-49 years with colorectal cancer.

The J gene is TRBJ2-1, the V gene TRBV7-2; TRBD2 agrees at 9 bases. This CDR3 spans 15 amino acids. V was clipped by 1 base and J by 4 bases; unmatched bases: 2. The germline gives CDR1 SGHTA, CDR2 FQGNSA. CDR3 sequence: CASSLVSGGYNEQFF. CDR3 DNA sequence: TGTGCCAGCAGCTTAGTCAGCGGGGGGTACAATGAGCAGTTCTTC.

The chain carries TRBV5-5 and TRBJ2-1; TRBD1 might be the D (6 bases). The CDR3 extends over 11 amino acids. CDR1 is SGHKS, CDR2 YYEKEE, per germline (reference sequence). The V gene lost 2 bases and the J gene lost 10 bases, with 7 bases spanning the gap. This CDR3 is CASSFGQEQFF. The CDR3 nucleotides read TGTGCCAGCAGCTTCGGACAGGAGCAGTTCTTC. The variable domain in full, with the rest retrieved from reference TRBV5-5 and TRBJ2-1, is DAGVTQSPTHLIKTRGQQVTLRCSPISGHKSVSWYQQVLGQGPQFIFQYYEKEERGRGNFPDRFSARQFPNYSSELNVNALLLGDSALYLCASSFGQEQFFGPGTRLTVL.

The chain couples TRBV6-6 to TRBJ1-2; TRBD1 is a possible D gene (5 bases). V was trimmed by 2 bases and J by 6 bases, leaving 13 bases between them. This CDR3 contains 14 residues. Germline V gene sequence: CDR1 MNHNY, CDR2 SVGAGI (reference sequence). The CDR3 sequence is CASSYGAGSDGYTF. Here the CDR3 DNA reads TGTGCCAGCAGTTACGGGGCAGGGAGTGATGGCTACACCTTC.

This chain connects TRBV6-5 to TRBJ2-7; 9 nucleotides match TRBD2. CDR3 length: 16 amino acids. Trimming took 1 base from V and 7 from J; bases not matched to a gene: 11. From germline, CDR1 is MNHEY and CDR2 SVGAGI. The CDR3 loop reads CASSYLGSGGKSEQYF. CDR3 sequence (DNA): TGTGCCAGCAGTTACTTGGGTAGCGGGGGAAAAAGTGAGCAGTACTTC.

The chain links TRBV7-9 to TRBJ2-4, with D possibly being TRBD1 or TRBD2 (5 bases each). CDR1 is SEHNR and CDR2 is FQNEAQ in the germline V gene (reference sequence). CDR3 length equals 13 residues. V lost 2 bases, J lost 13 bases, and 15 bases lay in between. CDR3: CASSLMTGTHQYF. The CDR3 bases are TGTGCCAGCAGCTTAATGACCGGGACGCACCAGTACTTC.

The chain uses TRBV7-9 and TRBJ2-7; the D call may be TRBD1 or TRBD2 (5 bases each). The germline CDR1 and CDR2 sequences are SEHNR and FQNEAQ (reference sequence). The CDR3 length is 15 residues. V was trimmed by 1 base and J by 4 bases, leaving 14 bases between them. The CDR3 loop reads CASSLVGRDPYEQYF. Written as DNA, the CDR3 is TGTGCCAGCAGCTTAGTTGGCAGGGACCCTTACGAGCAGTACTTC.

The chain is built from TRBV7-8 and TRBJ2-5, with 7 bases identical to TRBD2. CDR1 and CDR2 (germline): SGHVS, FQNEAQ. Trimming at V came to 5 bases and at J to 1 base, leaving 1 base not matched to a gene. CDR3 size: 13 residues. The CDR3 protein is CASSPGGQETQYF. DNA for the CDR3: TGTGCCAGCAGCCCGGGGGGCCAAGAGACCCAGTACTTC.

The V call is TRBV10-3, the J call TRBJ2-7; no clear D. CDR3 length: 14 residues. V lost 0 bases and J lost 2, with 8 bases in between. CDR1 and CDR2 from the germline V gene are ENHRY and SYGVKD. CDR3 in amino acids: CAISESGPTYEQYF. The CDR3 region has the DNA TGTGCCATCAGTGAGTCTGGGCCAACCTACGAGCAGTACTTC.

This clone was counted a single time. This chain uses TRBV4-3 with TRBJ2-1; the D is unclear. CDR3 size: 13 residues. V lost 1 base, J lost 6 bases, and 7 bases lay in between. In germline, CDR1 is LGHNA, CDR2 YSLEER. CDR3 in amino acids: CASSQAGLNEQFF. The CDR3 DNA follows: TGCGCCAGCAGCCAAGCCGGTCTCAATGAGCAGTTCTTC.

The chain links TRBV6-5 to TRBJ2-6; D is unresolved. Trimming pared 8 bases from V and 0 bases from J, leaving 11 bases between. The CDR3 is made up of 15 amino acids. From germline, CDR1 is MNHEY and CDR2 SVGAGI. The CDR3 DNA reads TGTGCCAGCGGAAATCAGTTCTCTGGGGCCAACGTCCTGACTTTC. It specifies CASGNQFSGANVLTF.

This chain uses TRBV4-1 with TRBJ1-4; D possibly corresponds to TRBD1 (5 bases). Germline CDR1 reads MGHRA; CDR2 reads YSYEKL. Trimming took off 7 bases at V and 0 bases at J, with 15 bases between the two ends. The CDR3 totals 16 residues. The CDR3 DNA reads TGCGCCAGCACTTTCAAGGGGAGTGCAACTAATGAAAAACTGTTTTTT. It specifies CASTFKGSATNEKLFF.

J is TRBJ1-4 and V is TRBV4-1; D is uncertain. The CDR3 spans 15 residues. The V gene's germline CDR1 is MGHRA and CDR2 YSYEKL. V lost 5 bases and J 7 bases, leaving 17 bases between the germline ends. The CDR3 DNA is TGCGCCAGCAGCGATAGGGAACAGACACGTGAAAAACTGTTTTTT. Its protein product is CASSDREQTREKLFF.

The chain couples TRBV5-6 to TRBJ1-6; D ambiguous. CDR1 SGHDT and CDR2 YYEEEE come from the germline V gene. Trimming took 4 bases from V and 5 from J, leaving 10 bases between them. The CDR3 length is 14 residues. The CDR3 bases are TGTGCCAGCAGCCCTGGGCAGGATAATTCACCCCTCCACTTT. Its protein is CASSPGQDNSPLHF.

This clone was found once. The V call is TRBV13, the J call TRBJ2-7, with TRBD1 identical over 7 bases. CDR1 is PRHDT, CDR2 FYEKMQ, per germline (reference sequence). V shed 0 bases and J 6 bases; nucleotides not matched to a gene: 8. CDR3 size: 15 residues. DNA of the CDR3: TGTGCCAGCAGCTTAGGCAGGGGGAGAGGGATCGAGCAGTACTTC. It is translated as CASSLGRGRGIEQYF. Supplemented by reference TRBV13 and TRBJ2-7, the full variable domain reads AAGVIQSPRHLIKEKRETATLKCYPIPRHDTVYWYQQGPGQDPQFLISFYEKMQSDKGSIPDRFSAQQFSDYHSELNMSSLELGDSALYFCASSLGRGRGIEQYFGPGTRLTVT.

This chain joins TRBV7-9 and TRBJ2-1; D is unresolved. The germline gives CDR1 SEHNR, CDR2 FQNEAQ (reference sequence). The CDR3 has 14 residues. V lost 4 bases and J lost 0, with 7 bases in between. CDR3 DNA sequence: TGTGCCAGCAGCTCCCTCGTCTCCTACAATGAGCAGTTCTTC. Translating it yields CASSSLVSYNEQFF.

The V call is TRBV3-1 (or the pseudogene TRBV3-2), the J call TRBJ2-7; 9 nucleotides line up with TRBD1. Germline-derived CDR1 and CDR2 are LGHDT and YNNKEL (reference sequence). The V gene end was trimmed by 4 bases and the J gene end by 3 bases; junction bases not matched to a gene: 1. The CDR3 has 13 amino acids. This chain's CDR3 is CASSPTGGYEQYF. In DNA form, the CDR3 reads TGTGCCAGCAGCCCGACAGGGGGCTACGAGCAGTACTTC.

The chain couples TRBV30 to TRBJ2-7; D may be TRBD2 (5 bases). The CDR3 has 12 residues. Trimming took 0 bases from V and 6 from J, leaving 9 bases between them. The germline V gene encodes CDR1 GTSNPN and CDR2 SVGIG (reference sequence). CDR3 amino acids: CAWSVSGFEQYF. DNA for the CDR3: TGTGCCTGGAGTGTATCGGGGTTCGAGCAGTACTTC.

The rearrangement uses TRBV3-1 (or the pseudogene TRBV3-2) and TRBJ1-2; D is uncertain. Trimming cost V 5 bases and J 1 base, with 14 bases left between them. The CDR3 is made up of 15 amino acids. Germline V gene data show CDR1 as LGHDT and CDR2 as YNNKEL (reference sequence). CDR3 protein: CASSYSGSVNYGYTF. The CDR3 DNA sequence: TGTGCCAGCAGCTACTCAGGTTCCGTTAACTATGGCTACACCTTC.

The gene calls are TRBV7-2 and TRBJ2-2, with 11 nucleotides matching TRBD1. CDR3 length: 15 residues. Germline CDR1 reads SGHTA; CDR2 reads FQGNSA. Unmatched junction bases numbered 5, after V lost 6 bases and J lost 5 bases. DNA for the CDR3: TGTGCCAGCAGGAGGACAGGGGGCAGGACCGGGGAGCTGTTTTTT. Its translation: CASRRTGGRTGELFF.